Presented here are 4 T cell receptor beta chains from one specimen sequenced in a study of blood T cell repertoires in COVID-19 (dated by TCRdb to 2020 to 2022). The library was produced with the immunoSEQ multiplex PCR assay. The immuneACCESS repertoire file appears here via TCRdb, limited to in-frame rearrangements. These files lack a portion of the clones; in checked studies, under half of the deficit traces to unresolved V genes, and the cause of the others is not known. Present in this sample are 300,000 to 400,000 clones, roughly 90% of which were seen just once. Jointly, the top ten make up 2.9% of the sample. The sequenced sample was peripheral blood. The receptors here all came from a woman aged 30 to 39 with COVID-19, enrolled during active disease.

The genes are TRBV27 and TRBJ2-6; D is perhaps TRBD2 (5 bases). V dropped 4 bases and J dropped 0 bases, with 13 bases sitting between them. The length of the CDR3 is 17 residues. Germline CDR1 reads MNHEY; CDR2 reads SMNVEV (reference sequence). CDR3 in amino acids: CASSSPTGSSGANVLTF. For the CDR3, the DNA is TGTGCCAGCAGTTCCCCGACGGGGAGCTCTGGGGCCAACGTCCTGACTTTC.

The V and J genes are TRBV2 and TRBJ1-1; maybe TRBD1 (5 bases). Germline V gene lookup returns CDR1 SNHLY and CDR2 FYNNEI. This CDR3 has 13 residues. The V gene lost 7 bases and the J gene lost 4 bases, with 13 bases spanning the gap. CDR3 in DNA: TGTGCCAGCATCCCTAACAGGAGCACTGAAGCTTTCTTT. Its protein product is CASIPNRSTEAFF.

CDR3 sequence: CASGRFGTEETQYF. Here the CDR3 DNA reads TGTGCCAGCGGACGCTTCGGGACTGAAGAGACCCAGTACTTC. This sequence joins TRBV27 and TRBJ2-5; TRBD2 might be the D (6 bases). V was pared by 8 bases and J by 3 bases, with 16 bases between. CDR1 MNHEY and CDR2 SMNVEV come from the germline V gene (reference sequence). The CDR3 length is 14 residues.

This clone has just one count. The chain has TRBV7-2 and TRBJ2-2; D might be TRBD2 (6 bases). CDR1 is SGHTA and CDR2 is FQGNSA in the germline V gene. This CDR3 has 13 residues. V was pared by 7 bases and J by 7 bases, with 13 bases between. The CDR3 region is CASTRRRGGELFF. The CDR3 DNA reads as TGTGCCAGCACCCGAAGGAGGGGCGGGGAGCTGTTTTTT. The full variable domain, completed using reference TRBV7-2 and TRBJ2-2, is GAGVSQSPSNKVTEKGKDVELRCDPISGHTALYWYRQSLGQGLEFLIYFQGNSAPDKSGLPSDRFSAERTGGSVSTLTIQRTQQEDSAVYLCASTRRRGGELFFGEGSRLTVL.